Listed below are T cell receptor beta chains from one sample, sequenced in a study of glioma-infiltrating T cells. TCRdb reanalysed the multiplex PCR reads using MiXCR and keeps one entry per CDR3 protein. The repertoire holds over 100,000 distinct CDR3 sequences, with less than 30% as singletons. Sequenced input: glioma tissue, nonneoplastic brain tissue, or PBMCs (not recorded which). The receptors here all came from a human donor with low-grade glioma or glioblastoma, undergoing nonglioma brain surgery, or in good health (not recorded which). Both conserved end residues are part of each CDR3. The D gene is left open where the match is weak. A clone size is listed for some rows: how often the clone was seen (once, few, many), or a class if it is expanded.

J,D,V,size,DNA,CDR3
TRBJ1-5,-,TRBV6-2/TRBV6-3,many,TGTGCCAGCAGTTCCCCAGCAGGCAATCAGCCCCAGCATTTT,CASSSPAGNQPQHF
TRBJ2-1,TRBD2,TRBV29-1,many,TGCAGCCTTCGGGGGGGTGAGCAGTTCTTC,CSLRGGEQFF
TRBJ1-5,TRBD1,TRBV29-1,many,TGCAGCGTTGTTGTTTCTGGGACAGGGGATGGTCAGCCCCAGCATTTT,CSVVVSGTGDGQPQHF
TRBJ2-4,-,TRBV11-2,few,TGTGCCAGCAGCTTCAATGACTGGCGTAGAGGCATTCAGTACTTC,CASSFNDWRRGIQYF
TRBJ1-1,-,TRBV6-1,many,TGTGCCAGCAGCTCCTATTCCAGAAACATGAACACTGAAGCTTTCTTT,CASSSYSRNMNTEAFF
TRBJ2-1,-,TRBV7-9,-,TGTGCCAGCAGCCTCGTAGGGGAGAATGAGCAGTTCTTC,CASSLVGENEQFF
TRBJ2-7,-,TRBV7-9,many,TGTGCCAGCAGCCCTACGCAGGGTAGGGGCTACGAGCAGTACTTC,CASSPTQGRGYEQYF
TRBJ1-5,-,TRBV25-1,-,TGTGCCAGCAGTGAATGGTGGGCAGGTAAGCCCCAGCATTTT,CASSEWWAGKPQHF
TRBJ1-5,-,TRBV6-5,many,TGTGCCAGCAGTTACCGGGGGAGCAATCAGCCCCAGCATTTT,CASSYRGSNQPQHF
TRBJ1-5,-,TRBV30,-,TGTGCCTGGGGACCAAACAATCAGCCCCAGCATTTT,CAWGPNNQPQHF
TRBJ2-5,-,TRBV3-1,few,TGTGCCAGCAGCCTTGAAAGAGGGGTTGAAGAGACCCAGTACTTC,CASSLERGVEETQYF
TRBJ2-1,-,TRBV12-3/TRBV12-4,-,TGTGCCAGCAGTTCTCGGGAAGGGTGGGAGCAGTTCTCCTACAATGAGCAGTTCTTC,CASSSREGWEQFSYNEQFF
TRBJ2-1,-,TRBV3-1,many,TGTGCCAGCAGCCAAGGCAGTTACAATGAGCAGTTCTTC,CASSQGSYNEQFF
TRBJ2-7,TRBD2,TRBV19,-,TGTGCCAGTAGTTTATGGACTAGCGGGACCTACGAGCAGTACTTC,CASSLWTSGTYEQYF
TRBJ1-2,-,TRBV6-1,-,TGTGTTAGCAGGGAAAGGACAGCTGGCTACACCTTC,CVSRERTAGYTF
TRBJ1-2,-,TRBV5-1,many,TGCGCCAGCAGCTTGGCGCTCGCCAATAACTATGGCTACACCTTC,CASSLALANNYGYTF
TRBJ2-1,TRBD2,TRBV6-2/TRBV6-3,many,TGTGCCAGCAGTTACTCGAGTCTCCTAGCGGGAGTCGATGAGCAGTTCTTC,CASSYSSLLAGVDEQFF
TRBJ2-5,TRBD1,TRBV7-2,-,TGTGCCAGCAGCTTAGAACTACCCGACAGGGTGGTAGGCAAAGAGACCCAGTACTTC,CASSLELPDRVVGKETQYF
TRBJ1-6,-,TRBV7-2,many,TGTGCCAGCAGCCCGGAAGGCTCCTATAATTCACCCCTCCACTTT,CASSPEGSYNSPLHF
TRBJ2-7,-,TRBV4-3,many,TGCGCCAGCAGCCAATCTCTCCCTACCTACGAGCAGTACTTC,CASSQSLPTYEQYF
TRBJ2-2,-,TRBV29-1,few,TGCAGCGTGGGGGCAGGGAGGGTCACCGGGGAGCTGTTTTTT,CSVGAGRVTGELFF
TRBJ1-1,-,TRBV6-2/TRBV6-3,many,TGTGCTAGCAGTAACCAGGGAACCACTGAAGCGTTCTTT,CASSNQGTTEAFF
TRBJ1-1,-,TRBV7-9,many,TGTGCCAGCAGCTTCTTGAACACTGAAGCTTTCTTT,CASSFLNTEAFF
TRBJ1-4,-,TRBV19,-,TGTGCCAGTAGTATCATCGCAACTAATGAAAAACTGTTTTTT,CASSIIATNEKLFF
TRBJ1-5,-,TRBV19,many,TGTGCCAGCCAGTTCCCCGCGGGCAGGCCCCCCAATCAGCCCCAGCATTTT,CASQFPAGRPPNQPQHF
TRBJ2-5,TRBD1,TRBV29-1,many,TGCAGCGTCTCTAGGACAGGGGCGGAGGAGACCCAGTACTTC,CSVSRTGAEETQYF
TRBJ1-2,-,TRBV19,-,TGTGCCAGTAGTCGCCGGGACCAACGCAACTATGGCTACACCTTC,CASSRRDQRNYGYTF
TRBJ1-1,-,TRBV7-9,many,TGTGCCAGCAGCTCAACCGGACGGATAACCGAAGCTTTCTTT,CASSSTGRITEAFF
TRBJ2-5,-,TRBV5-1,many,TGCGCCAGCAGCTTGGGGGCAGGACCCAGGGAGACCCAGTACTTC,CASSLGAGPRETQYF
TRBJ1-2,TRBD1,TRBV20-1,many,TGCAGTGCTAGACCCCGGACAGGGGACTACTATGGTTACACCTTC,CSARPRTGDYYGYTF
TRBJ2-3,-,TRBV2,many,TGTGCCAGCATCGGAGTTACCTTCCCAGATACGCAGTATTTT,CASIGVTFPDTQYF
TRBJ2-6,TRBD1,TRBV6-5,many,TGTGCCAGCAGTTACCCTAGACAGGGTTCTGGGGCCAACGTCCTGACTTTC,CASSYPRQGSGANVLTF
TRBJ1-3,TRBD1,TRBV6-6,many,TGTGCCAGCAGTTACGGACAGGGGCGAGGAAACACCATATATTTT,CASSYGQGRGNTIYF
TRBJ1-1,-,TRBV18,many,TGTGCCAGCTCACCATACGGAAAGACAGACAACACTGAAGCTTTCTTT,CASSPYGKTDNTEAFF
TRBJ1-1,TRBD1,TRBV28,-,TGTGCCAGCAGCCCATTGACAGGGGGCAACACTGAAGCTTTCTTT,CASSPLTGGNTEAFF
TRBJ2-1,-,TRBV7-2,many,TGTGCCAGCAGCTCAACTAACCTTGGCAGGGGGGGTTACAATGAGCAGTTCTTC,CASSSTNLGRGGYNEQFF
TRBJ2-1,TRBD1,TRBV6-2/TRBV6-3,-,TGTGCCAGCAGCGGTACAGGGGGCCAGTTTAATGAGCAGTTCTTC,CASSGTGGQFNEQFF
TRBJ1-1,-,TRBV29-1,many,TGCAGCGTTGATGTCTCCATGGGCACTGAAGCTTTCTTT,CSVDVSMGTEAFF
TRBJ1-1,-,TRBV9,few,TGTGCCAGCAGCACCCGGCGGGACACTGAAGCTTTCTTT,CASSTRRDTEAFF
TRBJ1-6,-,TRBV7-2,many,TGTGCCAGCGGGACAATGGGTCCCTATAATTCACCCCTCCACTTT,CASGTMGPYNSPLHF
TRBJ2-1,-,TRBV7-2,-,TGTGTCAGCAGCTTAAGACGTAACAATGAGCAGTTCTTC,CVSSLRRNNEQFF
TRBJ2-1,-,TRBV7-9,-,TGTGCCAGCAGCTTTGACTACAATGATCAGTTCTTC,CASSFDYNDQFF
TRBJ2-7,-,TRBV18,many,TGTGCCAGCTCACCACCGGGACACTCCTACGAGCAGTACTTC,CASSPPGHSYEQYF
TRBJ1-2,-,TRBV7-2,many,TGTGCCAGCAGCTTTCAAGGCCAGGCGGGGAACTATGGCTACACCTTC,CASSFQGQAGNYGYTF
TRBJ2-7,-,TRBV15,many,TGTGCCACCAGCAACTATCCTAAGAGCTCCTACGAGCAGTACTTC,CATSNYPKSSYEQYF
TRBJ2-5,-,TRBV29-1,many,TGCAGCGTGCCCCTCACGAGACAAGAGACCCAGTACTTC,CSVPLTRQETQYF
TRBJ2-7,-,TRBV29-1,-,TGCAGCGTTGAAGACCGACAGCGATCCTACGAGCAGTACTTC,CSVEDRQRSYEQYF
TRBJ2-1,-,TRBV20-1,many,TGCAGTGCTAGCGGGAGCAGTTCGGAGCAGTTCTTC,CSASGSSSEQFF
TRBJ2-7,TRBD1,TRBV12-3/TRBV12-4,few,TGTGCCAGCAGCCGACAGGGCGAGCAGTACTTC,CASSRQGEQYF
TRBJ2-3,TRBD1,TRBV7-2,many,TGTGCCAGCACCCGCCTGAAGCCGGGACAGGTTAACACAGATACGCAGTATTTT,CASTRLKPGQVNTDTQYF
TRBJ2-7,-,TRBV19,-,TGTTCCAGTAGTATGTCGGGACTCACCTCCTACGAGCAGTACTTC,CSSSMSGLTSYEQYF
TRBJ1-6,-,TRBV5-1,many,TGCGCCAGCAGCTTGGAAGCGGGTTTCGAAAGTTCACCCCTCCACTTT,CASSLEAGFESSPLHF
TRBJ2-7,TRBD1,TRBV5-1,many,TGCGCCAGCAGCCCAGGACAGGGGTTTGTCTACGAGCAGTACTTC,CASSPGQGFVYEQYF